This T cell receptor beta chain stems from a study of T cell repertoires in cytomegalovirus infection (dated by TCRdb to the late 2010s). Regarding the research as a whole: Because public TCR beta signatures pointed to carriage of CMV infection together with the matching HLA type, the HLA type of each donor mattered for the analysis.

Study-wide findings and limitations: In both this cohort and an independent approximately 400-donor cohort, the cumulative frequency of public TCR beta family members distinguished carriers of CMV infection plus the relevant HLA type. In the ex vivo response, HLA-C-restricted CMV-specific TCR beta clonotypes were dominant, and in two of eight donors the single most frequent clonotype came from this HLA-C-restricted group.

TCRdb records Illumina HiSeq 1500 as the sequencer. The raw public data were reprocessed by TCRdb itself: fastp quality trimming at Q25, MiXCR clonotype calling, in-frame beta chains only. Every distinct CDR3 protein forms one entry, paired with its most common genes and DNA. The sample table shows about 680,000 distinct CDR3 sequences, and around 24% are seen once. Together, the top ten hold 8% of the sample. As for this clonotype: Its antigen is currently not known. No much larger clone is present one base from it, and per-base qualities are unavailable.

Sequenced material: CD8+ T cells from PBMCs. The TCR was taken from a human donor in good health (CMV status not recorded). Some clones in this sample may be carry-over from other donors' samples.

The CDR3 region reads CASSGGEGNPYGYTF. The sequenced DNA is TGCGCCAGCAGCGGCGGGGAAGGAAATCCGTATGGCTACACCTTC. The sequence links TRBV5-1 to TRBJ1-2, with the D gene not confidently named. As encoded in the germline V gene, CDR1 is SGHRS while CDR2 is YFSETQ. V loses 4 bases of germline sequence and J loses 5 bases, and the interval between the two ends is 18 bases. The CDR3, from cysteine to phenylalanine, totals 15 residues. Here the CDR3 DNA is all that survives: 45 bases in frame from base 1.